The next 21 T cell receptor beta chains were all read from a single sample in a study of cytomegalovirus exposure and HLA in healthy donors. PCR was performed using 60 Vbeta and 13 Jbeta primers. Some clones are missing from TCRdb's copy, which holds only in-frame ones; the method was immunoSEQ multiplex PCR. The table includes approximately 120,000 clones, 70% to 90% detected once. Sequenced sample: PBMCs. The receptors stem from a man between 18 and 35 years old in good health and CMV-seropositive.

This sequence joins TRBV7-6 and TRBJ2-7; D is undetermined. The CDR3 sequence is 14 residues long. V was clipped by 2 bases and J by 0 bases, with 8 bases between them. Germline assignment: CDR1 SGHVS and CDR2 FNYEAQ. CDR3 in DNA: TGTGCCAGCAGCTTACTTCAGAACTCCTACGAGCAGTACTTC. This translates into CASSLLQNSYEQYF.

Only a few counts were recorded for this clone. The chain uses TRBV4-1 and TRBJ1-5; D gene uncertain. CDR1 is MGHRA and CDR2 is YSYEKL in the germline V gene. The CDR3 is made up of 14 amino acids. Trimming cost V 1 base and J 3 bases, with 7 bases left between them. The CDR3 DNA reads as TGCGCCAGCAGCCAAGCGCAGGACAATCAGCCCCAGCATTTT. Translated: CASSQAQDNQPQHF.

This clone has only one observation. This rearrangement joins TRBV20-1 to TRBJ2-7, with 7 bases fitting TRBD1. V lost 7 bases to trimming and J lost 2 bases; unmatched junction nucleotides: 2. In germline, CDR1 is DFQATT, CDR2 SNEGSKA (reference sequence). The CDR3 covers 11 residues. The DNA of the CDR3 is TGCAGTGGCCAGGGGGCCTACGAGCAGTACTTC. It yields the protein CSGQGAYEQYF.

V gene TRBV2 combines with J gene TRBJ2-7; D perhaps matches TRBD1 (5 bases). Germline V CDR1 and CDR2: SNHLY, FYNNEI. The CDR3 spans 12 residues. Trimming cost V 8 bases and J 3 bases, with 11 bases left between them. CDR3 DNA: TGTGCCAGCGCGGACACAGACTACGAGCAGTACTTC. Protein sequence: CASADTDYEQYF. The complete variable domain, with remaining parts taken from reference TRBV2 and TRBJ2-7, reads EPEVTQTPSHQVTQMGQEVILRCVPISNHLYFYWYRQILGQKVEFLVSFYNNEISEKSEIFDDQFSVERPDGSNFTLKIRSTKLEDSAMYFCASADTDYEQYFGPGTRLTVT.

J is TRBJ1-3 and V is TRBV30; D is unresolved. Germline CDR1 and CDR2: GTSNPN and SVGIG (reference sequence). The CDR3 has 14 residues. Trimming removed 2 bases at V and 4 bases at J, with 12 bases between. The DNA for the CDR3 is TGTGCCTGGAGTATGGGCCTCGGAGGAAACACCATATATTTT. Protein: CAWSMGLGGNTIYF.

The J gene is TRBJ1-2, the V gene TRBV10-2; D is perhaps TRBD1 (6 bases). V was pared by 0 bases and J by 8 bases, with 13 bases between. The germline gives CDR1 WSHSY, CDR2 SAAADI. CDR3 length: 14 amino acids. This CDR3 reads CASSESRRGEGYTF. In DNA, the CDR3 is TGCGCCAGCAGTGAGTCCCGCAGGGGTGAAGGCTACACCTTC.

This clone was seen a few times. The chain employs TRBV6-5 and TRBJ2-7; the match to TRBD2 covers 10 bases. This CDR3 region has 14 residues. Germline CDR1 is MNHEY and CDR2 is SVGAGI. V lost 9 bases and J lost 0; bases outside the gene matches: 5. This CDR3 is CASKRGGLSYEQYF. The CDR3 DNA follows: TGTGCCAGTAAGCGGGGGGGCCTCTCCTACGAGCAGTACTTC.

This clone came up once. The genes are TRBV6-1 and TRBJ1-5, with 10 bases that match TRBD1. In germline, CDR1 is MNHNS, CDR2 SASEGT. V dropped 3 bases and J dropped 0; count of bases not matched to a gene: 5. The CDR3 has 17 amino acids. The CDR3 loop reads CASSEDRGVYSNQPQHF. In nucleotides, the CDR3 is TGTGCCAGCAGTGAGGACAGGGGGGTATATAGCAATCAGCCCCAGCATTTT.

The chain uses TRBV29-1 and TRBJ1-2; D is unresolved. The CDR3 is 12 amino acids. The germline V gene encodes CDR1 SQVTM and CDR2 ANQGSEA. The V end was cut by 4 bases, the J end by 0 bases, with 6 bases between. Written as DNA, the CDR3 is TGCAGCGTTGTTGAGGCTAACTATGGCTACACCTTC. This translates into CSVVEANYGYTF.

The chain uses TRBV4-3 and TRBJ2-7; D possibly corresponds to TRBD1 (5 bases). This CDR3 spans 13 amino acids. With 1 base removed from V and 3 bases from J, the gap between germline ends came to 7 bases. Germline V lookup: CDR1 LGHNA, CDR2 YSLEER. The CDR3 nucleotides are TGCGCCAGCAGCCAAGGCGACAGCTACGAGCAGTACTTC. It yields the protein CASSQGDSYEQYF.

This clone was observed many times. The chain carries TRBV2 and TRBJ2-1; TRBD2 matches 11 bases. Germline V gene data show CDR1 as SNHLY and CDR2 as FYNNEI. V shed 3 bases, J shed 4 bases, and the junction held 2 bases outside the gene matches. The CDR3 sequence is 15 residues long. CDR3 sequence reads: CASSDSGGAYNEQFF. CDR3 sequence (DNA): TGTGCCAGCAGTGATAGCGGGGGGGCTTACAATGAGCAGTTCTTC.

This chain joins TRBV6-1 and TRBJ1-1; perhaps TRBD1 as D (5 bases). The CDR3 sequence is 13 residues long. Trimming cost V 3 bases and J 5 bases, with 10 bases left between them. CDR1 MNHNS and CDR2 SASEGT come from the germline V gene. CDR3 sequence reads: CASSEKGRTEAFF. The CDR3 DNA is TGTGCCAGCAGTGAGAAGGGGCGTACTGAAGCTTTCTTT.

The genes are TRBV6-8 and TRBJ1-1; TRBD1 matches at 8 bases. CDR3 length: 16 residues. Trimming cost V 8 bases and J 0 bases; bases outside gene matches: 11. Germline V gene lookup returns CDR1 MNHGY and CDR2 SAAAGT. This chain's CDR3 is CASLPGGEFMNTEAFF. The CDR3 nucleotides are TGTGCCAGCCTACCAGGGGGCGAGTTCATGAACACTGAAGCTTTCTTT.

The chain uses TRBV6-6 and TRBJ1-1, with TRBD1 matching over 10 bases. J lost 5 bases, V lost 6 bases, and 9 bases had no gene match. This CDR3 comprises 15 residues. CDR1 and CDR2 (germline): MNHNY, SVGAGI (reference sequence). The DNA of the CDR3 is TGTGCCAGCAGCTACGGGGACAGGGGCGGAACTGAAGCTTTCTTT. Encoded protein: CASSYGDRGGTEAFF.

The CDR3 region is CASSSLAGDHQPQHF. The CDR3, as DNA: TGTGCCAGCAGTTCCTTAGCAGGGGATCATCAGCCCCAGCATTTT. V is TRBV28 and J is TRBJ1-5; maybe TRBD1 (6 bases). The V gene lost 4 bases and the J gene lost 5 bases, with 15 bases spanning the gap. In germline, CDR1 is MDHEN, CDR2 SYDVKM. There are 15 residues in the CDR3.

The chain links TRBV2 to TRBJ2-2; no clear D gene. V was clipped by 7 bases and J by 0 bases, with 12 bases between them. This CDR3 spans 15 amino acids. The germline gives CDR1 SNHLY, CDR2 FYNNEI. CDR3 nucleotide sequence: TGTGCCAGCACAACGACACCTACGAACACCGGGGAGCTGTTTTTT. Translating gives CASTTTPTNTGELFF.

The chain couples TRBV9 to TRBJ1-2, with TRBD1 matching over 7 bases. Germline CDR1 is SGDLS and CDR2 is YYNGEE. The junction had 4 bases not matched to a gene; V was cut back by 4 bases and J by 4 bases. The CDR3 has 13 residues. The CDR3 region is CASSPGTAYGYTF. The DNA of the CDR3 is TGTGCCAGCAGCCCCGGGACAGCCTATGGCTACACCTTC. Supplemented by reference TRBV9 and TRBJ1-2, the full variable domain reads DSGVTQTPKHLITATGQRVTLRCSPRSGDLSVYWYQQSLDQGLQFLIQYYNGEERAKGNILERFSAQQFPDLHSELNLSSLELGDSALYFCASSPGTAYGYTFGSGTRLTVV.

The V call is TRBV30, the J call TRBJ2-7, with D uncertain. Between the trimmed V and J ends, which lost 0 bases and 0 bases, there was a span of 12 bases. In germline, CDR1 is GTSNPN, CDR2 SVGIG (reference sequence). CDR3 size: 15 residues. The CDR3 DNA reads TGTGCCTGGAGTGTACAGCTGGGCCCCTCCTACGAGCAGTACTTC. This codes for CAWSVQLGPSYEQYF.

J is TRBJ2-3 and V is TRBV5-8; a weak D match, TRBD2 (5 bases). The CDR3 covers 15 residues. CDR1 is SGHTS and CDR2 is YDEGEE in the germline V gene. The V gene lost 3 bases and the J gene lost 2 bases, with 13 bases spanning the gap. The CDR3 DNA sequence: TGTGCCAGCAGCTGGACTGACGGGGTCACAGATACGCAGTATTTT. Protein sequence: CASSWTDGVTDTQYF.

V usage is TRBV28 and J usage is TRBJ1-1; TRBD1 is a possible D gene (6 bases). This CDR3 has 13 residues. The germline CDR1 and CDR2 sequences are MDHEN and SYDVKM. V lost 5 bases and J lost 11, with 18 bases in between. The CDR3 is CASSPPTGKMAFF. The CDR3 DNA follows: TGTGCCAGCAGTCCGCCCACAGGGAAGATGGCTTTCTTT.

This clone was observed once. The chain recombines TRBV11-2 with TRBJ1-1, with D perhaps matching TRBD1 (5 bases). CDR3 length: 14 residues. The V end was cut by 4 bases, the J end by 7 bases, with 16 bases between. Germline CDR1 and CDR2: SGHAT and FQNNGV. CDR3: CASSSPGEWVEAFF. The CDR3 DNA is TGTGCCAGCAGCTCCCCGGGGGAATGGGTTGAAGCTTTCTTT. Drawing the rest from reference TRBV11-2 and TRBJ1-1, the complete variable domain is EAGVAQSPRYKIIEKRQSVAFWCNPISGHATLYWYQQILGQGPKLLIQFQNNGVVDDSQLPKDRFSAERLKGVDSTLKIQPAKLEDSAVYLCASSSPGEWVEAFFGQGTRLTVV.